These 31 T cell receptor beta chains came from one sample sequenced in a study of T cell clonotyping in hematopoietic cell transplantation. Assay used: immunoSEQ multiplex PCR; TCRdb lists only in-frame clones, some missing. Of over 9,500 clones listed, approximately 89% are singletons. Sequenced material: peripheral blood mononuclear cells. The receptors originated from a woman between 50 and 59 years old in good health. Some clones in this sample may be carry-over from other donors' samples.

CDR3 protein: CASSLLGVAGGPRELFF. As DNA, the CDR3 is TGTGCCAGCAGCCTTTTGGGCGTAGCGGGGGGGCCTCGGGAGCTGTTTTTT. This chain uses TRBV7-6 with TRBJ2-2; 11 positions match TRBD2. J lost 9 bases, V lost 5 bases, and 14 bases had no gene match. Per the germline V gene, CDR1 is SGHVS and CDR2 is FNYEAQ. CDR3 size: 17 residues.

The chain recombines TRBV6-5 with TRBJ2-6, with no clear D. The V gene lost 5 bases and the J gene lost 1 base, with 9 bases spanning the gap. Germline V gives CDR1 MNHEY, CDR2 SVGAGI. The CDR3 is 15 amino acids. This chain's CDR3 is CASSNFRSGANVLTF. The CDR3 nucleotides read TGTGCCAGCAGTAATTTCCGATCTGGGGCCAACGTCCTGACTTTC.

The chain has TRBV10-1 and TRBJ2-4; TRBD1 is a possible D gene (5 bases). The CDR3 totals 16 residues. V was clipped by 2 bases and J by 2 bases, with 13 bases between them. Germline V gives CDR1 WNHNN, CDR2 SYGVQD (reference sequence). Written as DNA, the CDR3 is TGCGCCAGCAGTGAGCGCGTGGGGCTGACCAAAAACATTCAGTACTTC. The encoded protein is CASSERVGLTKNIQYF.

The CDR3 is CASSQDLGRQGAGNTGELFF. CDR3 coding DNA: TGCGCCAGCAGCCAAGATCTTGGGAGACAGGGGGCAGGGAACACCGGGGAGCTGTTTTTT. The chain combines TRBV4-1 with TRBJ2-2; TRBD1 agrees at 10 bases. Germline assignment: CDR1 MGHRA and CDR2 YSYEKL. With V trimmed by 0 bases and J by 1 base, 11 bases remained unmatched. The length of the CDR3 is 20 residues.

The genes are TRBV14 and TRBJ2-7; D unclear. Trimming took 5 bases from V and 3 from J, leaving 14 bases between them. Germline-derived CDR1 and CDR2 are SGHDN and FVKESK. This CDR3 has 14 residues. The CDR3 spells CASSWTGTHYEQYF. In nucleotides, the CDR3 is TGTGCCAGCAGCTGGACCGGAACGCACTACGAGCAGTACTTC.

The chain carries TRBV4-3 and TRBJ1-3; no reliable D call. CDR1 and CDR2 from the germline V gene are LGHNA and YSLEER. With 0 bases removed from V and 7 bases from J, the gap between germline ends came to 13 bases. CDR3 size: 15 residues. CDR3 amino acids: CASSQDLRSGNTIYF. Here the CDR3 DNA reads TGCGCCAGCAGCCAAGATTTGCGAAGTGGGAACACCATATATTTT.

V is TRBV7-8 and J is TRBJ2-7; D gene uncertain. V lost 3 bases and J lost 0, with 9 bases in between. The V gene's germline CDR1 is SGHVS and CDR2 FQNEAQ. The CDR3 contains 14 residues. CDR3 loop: CASSFDESSYEQYF. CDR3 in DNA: TGTGCCAGCAGCTTCGATGAGAGCTCCTACGAGCAGTACTTC.

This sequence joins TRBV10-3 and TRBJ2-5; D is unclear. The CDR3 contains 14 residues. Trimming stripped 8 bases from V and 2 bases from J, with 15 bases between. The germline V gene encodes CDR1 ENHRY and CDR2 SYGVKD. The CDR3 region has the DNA TGTGCCATCGGCGGAGTGGCGTCACAAGAGACCCAGTACTTC. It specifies CAIGGVASQETQYF.

The CDR3 sequence is CASSRAGGPRDNEQFF. CDR3 in DNA: TGTGCCAGCAGCCGTGCGGGGGGGCCGCGAGACAATGAGCAGTTCTTC. The genes are TRBV7-9 and TRBJ2-1, with TRBD2 matching over 9 bases. V trimming: 5 bases; J trimming: 5 bases; junction bases outside the gene matches: 10. The CDR3 totals 16 residues. In germline, CDR1 is SEHNR, CDR2 FQNEAQ (reference sequence).

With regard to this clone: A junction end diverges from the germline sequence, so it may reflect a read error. CDR3 sequence reads: CASRLGRAKGSSPPLF. The CDR3 nucleotides read TGTGCCAGCAGATTGGGCAGGGCTAAAGGTTCCAGCCCACCACTGTTC. This chain uses TRBV13 with TRBJ2-7; D may be TRBD1 (5 bases). This CDR3 is built from 16 residues. Germline CDR1 is PRHDT and CDR2 is FYEKMQ (reference sequence).

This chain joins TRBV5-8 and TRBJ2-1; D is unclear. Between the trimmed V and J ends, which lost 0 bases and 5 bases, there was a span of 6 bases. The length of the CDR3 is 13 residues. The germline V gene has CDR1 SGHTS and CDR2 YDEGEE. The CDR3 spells CASSLAANNEQFF. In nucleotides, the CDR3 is TGTGCCAGCAGCTTGGCGGCCAACAATGAGCAGTTCTTC. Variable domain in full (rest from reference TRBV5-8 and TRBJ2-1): EAGVTQSPTHLIKTRGQQATLRCSPISGHTSVYWYQQALGLGLQFLLWYDEGEERNRGNFPPRFSGRQFPNYSSELNVNALELEDSALYLCASSLAANNEQFFGPGTRLTVL.

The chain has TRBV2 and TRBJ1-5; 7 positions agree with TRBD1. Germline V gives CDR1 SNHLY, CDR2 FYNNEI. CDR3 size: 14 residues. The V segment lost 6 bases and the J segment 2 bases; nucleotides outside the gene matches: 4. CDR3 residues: CASSPGTGNQPQHF. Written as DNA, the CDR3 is TGTGCCAGCAGCCCCGGGACAGGCAATCAGCCCCAGCATTTT.

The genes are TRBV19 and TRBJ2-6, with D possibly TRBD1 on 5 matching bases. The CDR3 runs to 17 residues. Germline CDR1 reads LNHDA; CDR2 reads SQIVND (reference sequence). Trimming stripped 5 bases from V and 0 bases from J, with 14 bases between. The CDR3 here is CASSPSTASSGANVLTF. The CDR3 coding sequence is TGTGCCAGTAGTCCGTCGACAGCCAGCTCTGGGGCCAACGTCCTGACTTTC.

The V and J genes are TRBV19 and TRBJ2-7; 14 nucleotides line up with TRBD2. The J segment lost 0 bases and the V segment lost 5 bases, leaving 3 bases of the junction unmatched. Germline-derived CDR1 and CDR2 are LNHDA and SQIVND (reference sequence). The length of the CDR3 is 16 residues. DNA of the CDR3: TGTGCCAGTAGTGACGGGACTAGCGGGAGCTCCTACGAGCAGTACTTC. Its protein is CASSDGTSGSSYEQYF. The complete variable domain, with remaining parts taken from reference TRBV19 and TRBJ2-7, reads DGGITQSPKYLFRKEGQNVTLSCEQNLNHDAMYWYRQDPGQGLRLIYYSQIVNDFQKGDIAEGYSVSREKKESFPLTVTSAQKNPTAFYLCASSDGTSGSSYEQYFGPGTRLTVT.

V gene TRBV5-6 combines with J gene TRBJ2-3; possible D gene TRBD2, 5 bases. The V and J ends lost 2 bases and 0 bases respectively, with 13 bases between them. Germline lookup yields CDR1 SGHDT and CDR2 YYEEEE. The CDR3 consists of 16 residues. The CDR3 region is CASSLGSGTSTDTQYF. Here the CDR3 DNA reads TGTGCCAGCAGCTTAGGGAGTGGAACTAGCACAGATACGCAGTATTTT.

This CDR3 reads CASSADQGWGNSPLHF. CDR3 sequence (DNA): TGTGCCAGCAGCGCAGACCAGGGGTGGGGCAATTCACCCCTCCACTTT. The rearrangement joins TRBV9 to TRBJ1-6, with D possibly matching TRBD1 (6 bases). In germline, CDR1 is SGDLS, CDR2 YYNGEE. V was clipped by 3 bases and J by 7 bases, with 17 bases between them. The CDR3 is 16 residues long.

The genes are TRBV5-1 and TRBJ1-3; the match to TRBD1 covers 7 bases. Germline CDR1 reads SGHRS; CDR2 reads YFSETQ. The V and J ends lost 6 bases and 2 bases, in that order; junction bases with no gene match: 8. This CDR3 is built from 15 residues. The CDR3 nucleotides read TGCGCCAGCACCGACCTAACAGGGGCTGGAAACACCATATATTTT. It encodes CASTDLTGAGNTIYF.

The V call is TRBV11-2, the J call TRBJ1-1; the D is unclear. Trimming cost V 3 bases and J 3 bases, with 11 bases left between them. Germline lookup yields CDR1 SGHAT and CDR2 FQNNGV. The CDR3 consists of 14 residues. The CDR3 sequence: CASSFPGWYTEAFF. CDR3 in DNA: TGTGCCAGCAGCTTCCCGGGTTGGTACACTGAAGCTTTCTTT. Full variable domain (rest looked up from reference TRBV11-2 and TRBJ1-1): EAGVAQSPRYKIIEKRQSVAFWCNPISGHATLYWYQQILGQGPKLLIQFQNNGVVDDSQLPKDRFSAERLKGVDSTLKIQPAKLEDSAVYLCASSFPGWYTEAFFGQGTRLTVV.

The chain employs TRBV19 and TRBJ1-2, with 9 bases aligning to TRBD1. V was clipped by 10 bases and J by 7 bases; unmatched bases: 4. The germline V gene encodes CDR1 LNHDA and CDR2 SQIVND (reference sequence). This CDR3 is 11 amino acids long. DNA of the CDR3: TGTGCCACGACAGGGGGGGGTGGCTACACCTTC. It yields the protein CATTGGGGYTF.

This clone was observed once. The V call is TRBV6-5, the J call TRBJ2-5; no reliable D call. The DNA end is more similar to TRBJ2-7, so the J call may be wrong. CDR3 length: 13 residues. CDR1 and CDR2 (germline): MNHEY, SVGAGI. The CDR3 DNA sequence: TGTGCCAGCAGTGGGCTCGCTAGGGACGAGCAGTACTTC. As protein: CASSGLARDEQYF.

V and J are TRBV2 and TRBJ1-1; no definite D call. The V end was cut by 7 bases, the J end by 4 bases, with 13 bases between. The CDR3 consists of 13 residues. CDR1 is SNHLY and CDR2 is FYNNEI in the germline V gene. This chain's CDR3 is CASKLTRSTEAFF. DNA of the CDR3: TGTGCCAGCAAATTAACGAGGAGCACTGAAGCTTTCTTT. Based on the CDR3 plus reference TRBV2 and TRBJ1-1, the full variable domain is EPEVTQTPSHQVTQMGQEVILRCVPISNHLYFYWYRQILGQKVEFLVSFYNNEISEKSEIFDDQFSVERPDGSNFTLKIRSTKLEDSAMYFCASKLTRSTEAFFGQGTRLTVV.

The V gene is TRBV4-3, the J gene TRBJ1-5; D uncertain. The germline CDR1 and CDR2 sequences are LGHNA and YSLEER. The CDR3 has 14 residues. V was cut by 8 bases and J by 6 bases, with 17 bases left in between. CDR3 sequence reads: CASLVRRGLQPQHF. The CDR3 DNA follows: TGCGCCAGCTTAGTCAGGCGGGGTCTTCAGCCCCAGCATTTT.

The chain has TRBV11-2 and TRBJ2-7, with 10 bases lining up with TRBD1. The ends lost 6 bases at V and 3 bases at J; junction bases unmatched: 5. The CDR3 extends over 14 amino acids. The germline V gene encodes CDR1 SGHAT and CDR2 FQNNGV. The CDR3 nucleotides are TGTGCCAGCAGTTTCGACAGGGGGCTCTACGAGCAGTACTTC. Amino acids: CASSFDRGLYEQYF.

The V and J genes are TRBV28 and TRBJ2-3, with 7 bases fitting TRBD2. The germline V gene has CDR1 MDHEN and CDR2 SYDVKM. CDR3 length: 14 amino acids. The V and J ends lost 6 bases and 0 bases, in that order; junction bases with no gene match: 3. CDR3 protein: CASSTGGSTDTQYF. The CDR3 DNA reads TGTGCCAGCAGCACCGGGGGGAGCACAGATACGCAGTATTTT. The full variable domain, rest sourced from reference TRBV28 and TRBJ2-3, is DVKVTQSSRYLVKRTGEKVFLECVQDMDHENMFWYRQDPGLGLRLIYFSYDVKMKEKGDIPEGYSVSREKKERFSLILESASTNQTSMYLCASSTGGSTDTQYFGPGTRLTVL.

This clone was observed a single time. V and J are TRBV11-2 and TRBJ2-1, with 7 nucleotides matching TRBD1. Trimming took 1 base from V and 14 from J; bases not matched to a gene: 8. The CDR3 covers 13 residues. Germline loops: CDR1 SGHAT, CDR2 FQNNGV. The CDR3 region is CASSLALRQGEFF. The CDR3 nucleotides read TGTGCCAGCAGCTTAGCCCTTCGACAGGGCGAGTTCTTC.

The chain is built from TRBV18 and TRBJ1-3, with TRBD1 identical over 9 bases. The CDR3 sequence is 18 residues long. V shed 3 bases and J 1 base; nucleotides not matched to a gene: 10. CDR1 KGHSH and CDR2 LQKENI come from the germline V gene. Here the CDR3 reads CASSPTVPGQGSGNTIYF. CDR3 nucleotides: TGTGCCAGCTCACCGACGGTTCCGGGACAGGGATCTGGAAACACCATATATTTT.

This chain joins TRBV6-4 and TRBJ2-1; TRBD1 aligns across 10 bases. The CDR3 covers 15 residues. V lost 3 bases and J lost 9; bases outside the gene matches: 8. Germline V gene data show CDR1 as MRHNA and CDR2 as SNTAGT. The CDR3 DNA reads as TGTGCCAGCAGTGAAGGGACAGGGGTATCGGGTGAGCAGTTCTTC. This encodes CASSEGTGVSGEQFF.

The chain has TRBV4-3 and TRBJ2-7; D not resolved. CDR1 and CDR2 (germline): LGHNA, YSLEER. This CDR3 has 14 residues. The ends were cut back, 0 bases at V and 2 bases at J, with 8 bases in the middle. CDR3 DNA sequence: TGCGCCAGCAGCCAAGACAACAGCCCCTACGAGCAGTACTTC. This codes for CASSQDNSPYEQYF.

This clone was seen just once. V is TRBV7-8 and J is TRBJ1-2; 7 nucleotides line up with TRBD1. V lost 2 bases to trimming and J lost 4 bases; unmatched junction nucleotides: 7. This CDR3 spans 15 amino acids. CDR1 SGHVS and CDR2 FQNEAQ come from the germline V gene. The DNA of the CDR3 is TGTGCCAGCAGCTTATCCACAGGGGACCTCTATGGCTACACCTTC. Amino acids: CASSLSTGDLYGYTF.

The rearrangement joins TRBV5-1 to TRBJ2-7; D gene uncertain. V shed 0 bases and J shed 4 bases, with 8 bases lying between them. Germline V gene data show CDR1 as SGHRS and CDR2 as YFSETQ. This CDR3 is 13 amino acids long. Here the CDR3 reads CASSLEGIYEQYF. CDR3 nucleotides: TGCGCCAGCAGCTTGGAAGGGATATACGAGCAGTACTTC.

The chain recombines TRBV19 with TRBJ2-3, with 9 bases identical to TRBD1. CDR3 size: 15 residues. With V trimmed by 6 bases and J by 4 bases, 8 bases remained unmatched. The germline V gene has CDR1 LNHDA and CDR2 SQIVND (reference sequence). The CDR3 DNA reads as TGTGCCAGTAGCGAAGGACAGGGGAGGGCAGATACGCAGTATTTT. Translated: CASSEGQGRADTQYF.